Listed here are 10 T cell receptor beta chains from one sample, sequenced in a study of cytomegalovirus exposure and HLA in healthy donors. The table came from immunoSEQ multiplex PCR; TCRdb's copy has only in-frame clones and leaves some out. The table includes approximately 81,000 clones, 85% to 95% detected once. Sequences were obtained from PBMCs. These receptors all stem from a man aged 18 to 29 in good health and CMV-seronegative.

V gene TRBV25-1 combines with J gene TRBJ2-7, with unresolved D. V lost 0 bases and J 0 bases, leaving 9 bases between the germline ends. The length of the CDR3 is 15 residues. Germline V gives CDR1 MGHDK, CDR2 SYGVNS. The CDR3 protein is CASSEYKTGSYEQYF. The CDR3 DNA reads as TGTGCCAGCAGTGAATATAAGACGGGCTCCTACGAGCAGTACTTC.

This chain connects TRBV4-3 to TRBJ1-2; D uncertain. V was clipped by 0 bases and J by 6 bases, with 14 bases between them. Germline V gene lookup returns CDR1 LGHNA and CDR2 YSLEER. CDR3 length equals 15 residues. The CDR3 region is CASSQDLPQTNGYTF. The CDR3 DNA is TGCGCCAGCAGCCAAGATTTACCACAAACTAATGGCTACACCTTC.

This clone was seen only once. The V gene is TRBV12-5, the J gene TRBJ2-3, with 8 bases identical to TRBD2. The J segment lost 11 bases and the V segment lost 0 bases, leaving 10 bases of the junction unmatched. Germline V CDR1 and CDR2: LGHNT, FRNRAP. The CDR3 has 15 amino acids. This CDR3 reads CASGLVPASSGEQYF. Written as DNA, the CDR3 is TGTGCTAGTGGTTTGGTCCCCGCGAGTAGCGGGGAGCAGTATTTT.

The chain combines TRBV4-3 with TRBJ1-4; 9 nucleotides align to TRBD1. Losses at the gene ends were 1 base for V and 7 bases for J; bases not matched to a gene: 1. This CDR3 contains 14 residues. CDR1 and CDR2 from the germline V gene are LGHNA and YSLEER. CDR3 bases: TGCGCCAGCAGCCAAGGGGACAGGGTTGAAAAACTGTTTTTT. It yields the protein CASSQGDRVEKLFF.

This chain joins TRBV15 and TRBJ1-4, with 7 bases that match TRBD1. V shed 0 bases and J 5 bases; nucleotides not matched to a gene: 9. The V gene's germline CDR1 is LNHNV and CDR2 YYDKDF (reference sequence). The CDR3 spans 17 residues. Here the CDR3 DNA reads TGTGCCACCAGCAGAGATTCCAACAGGGGACGGAATGAAAAACTGTTTTTT. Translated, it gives CATSRDSNRGRNEKLFF.

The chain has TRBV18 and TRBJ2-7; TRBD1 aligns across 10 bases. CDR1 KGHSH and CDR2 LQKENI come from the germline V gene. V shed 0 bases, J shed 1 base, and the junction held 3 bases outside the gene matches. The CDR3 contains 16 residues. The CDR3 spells CASSPPMGQGSYEQYF. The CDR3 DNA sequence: TGTGCCAGCTCACCACCAATGGGACAGGGGTCCTACGAGCAGTACTTC.

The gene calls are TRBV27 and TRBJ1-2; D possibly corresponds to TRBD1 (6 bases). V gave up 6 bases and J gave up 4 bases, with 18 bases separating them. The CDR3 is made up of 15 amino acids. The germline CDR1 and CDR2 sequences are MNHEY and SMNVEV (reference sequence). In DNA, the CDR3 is TGTGCCAGCAGCCGTCAAGGGGGGGCATTCTATGGCTACACCTTC. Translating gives CASSRQGGAFYGYTF.

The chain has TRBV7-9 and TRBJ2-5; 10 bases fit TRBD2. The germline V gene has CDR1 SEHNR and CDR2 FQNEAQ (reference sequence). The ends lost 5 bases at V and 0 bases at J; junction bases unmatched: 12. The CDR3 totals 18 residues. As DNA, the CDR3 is TGTGCCAGCAGCCCCAAGTGGAGTAGCGGGGGGTACCAAGAGACCCAGTACTTC. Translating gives CASSPKWSSGGYQETQYF.

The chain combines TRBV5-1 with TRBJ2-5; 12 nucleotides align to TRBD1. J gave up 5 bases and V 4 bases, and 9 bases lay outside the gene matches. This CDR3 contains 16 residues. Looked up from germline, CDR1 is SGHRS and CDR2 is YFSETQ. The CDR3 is CASSAQSGTGGETQYF. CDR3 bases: TGCGCCAGCAGCGCCCAATCCGGGACAGGGGGCGAGACCCAGTACTTC.

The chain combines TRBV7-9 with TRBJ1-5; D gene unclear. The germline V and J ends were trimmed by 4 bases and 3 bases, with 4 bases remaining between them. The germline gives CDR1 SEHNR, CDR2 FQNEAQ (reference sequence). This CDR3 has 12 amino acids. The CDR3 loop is CASSSVNQPQHF. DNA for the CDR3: TGTGCCAGCAGCTCCGTCAATCAGCCCCAGCATTTT.